The T cell receptor beta chain described here comes from a study of T cell responses to AZD1222 COVID-19 vaccine. General study points: Clonal diversity may have been underestimated, and the donors were mostly white British, with more females than males. Regions left unmutated in variants are reportedly the target of nearly half of spike-specific TCRs. Spike regions recognized by vaccine-associated CD4 TCRs spanned the protein, led by 160-218 and 743-854. It was only after the peak T cell response that any repertoires were sampled.

The CDR3 is made up of 13 amino acids. Deletions cut 1 base from V and 4 bases from J, with 8 bases between. Germline V gene data show CDR1 as SGHNT and CDR2 as YENEEA. With regard to this clone: Its antigen is undetermined.

Clones were sequenced by immunoSEQ multiplex PCR, and TCRdb holds only the in-frame ones, with some missing. The table has 65,000 or so clones, less than 90% seen once; the top ten hold about 9.4%. Sequences were derived from peripheral blood, sampled on day 0 of AZD1222 vaccination. This TCR came from an adult in good health. This chain links TRBV11-3 with TRBJ2-7; no firm D call. The CDR3 sequence: CASSLGPAYEQYF. The CDR3 nucleotides read TGTGCCAGCAGCTTAGGCCCCGCTTACGAGCAGTACTTC.